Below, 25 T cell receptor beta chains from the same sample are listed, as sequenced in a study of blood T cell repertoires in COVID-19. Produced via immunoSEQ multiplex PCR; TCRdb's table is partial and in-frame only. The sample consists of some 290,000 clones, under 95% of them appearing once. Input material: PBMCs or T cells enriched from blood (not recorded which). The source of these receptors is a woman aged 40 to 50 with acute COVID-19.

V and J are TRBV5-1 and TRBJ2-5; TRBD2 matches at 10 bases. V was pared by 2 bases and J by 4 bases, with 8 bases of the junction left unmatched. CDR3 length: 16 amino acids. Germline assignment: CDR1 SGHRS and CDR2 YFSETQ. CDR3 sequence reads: CASSLIQREGGETQYF. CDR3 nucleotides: TGCGCCAGCAGCTTAATCCAGCGGGAGGGGGGAGAGACCCAGTACTTC.

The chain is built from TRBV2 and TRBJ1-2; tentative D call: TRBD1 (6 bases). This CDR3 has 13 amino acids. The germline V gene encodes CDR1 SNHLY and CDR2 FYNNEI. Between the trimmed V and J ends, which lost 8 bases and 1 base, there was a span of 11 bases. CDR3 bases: TGTGCCAGCCAGAGGACAGTTAACTATGGCTACACCTTC. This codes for CASQRTVNYGYTF. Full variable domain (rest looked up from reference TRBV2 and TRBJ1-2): EPEVTQTPSHQVTQMGQEVILRCVPISNHLYFYWYRQILGQKVEFLVSFYNNEISEKSEIFDDQFSVERPDGSNFTLKIRSTKLEDSAMYFCASQRTVNYGYTFGSGTRLTVV.

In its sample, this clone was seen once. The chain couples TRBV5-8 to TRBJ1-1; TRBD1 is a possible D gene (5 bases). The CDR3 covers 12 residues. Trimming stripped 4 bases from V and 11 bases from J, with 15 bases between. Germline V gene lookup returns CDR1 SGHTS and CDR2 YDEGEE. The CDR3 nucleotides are TGTGCCAGCAGCGCGGTGACAGTGAACGCTTTCTTT. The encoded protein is CASSAVTVNAFF.

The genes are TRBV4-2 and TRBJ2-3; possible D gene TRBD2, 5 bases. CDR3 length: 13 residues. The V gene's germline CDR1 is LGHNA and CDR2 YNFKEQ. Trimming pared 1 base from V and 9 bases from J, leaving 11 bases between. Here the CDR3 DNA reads TGTGCCAGCAGCCAAGTCCCCGGGATCACGCAGTATTTT. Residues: CASSQVPGITQYF.

This CDR3 reads CASSYDRLNTEAFF. The CDR3, as DNA: TGTGCCAGCAGTTATGACAGGCTGAACACTGAAGCTTTCTTT. The genes are TRBV6-5 and TRBJ1-1; maybe TRBD1 (6 bases). This CDR3 has 14 residues. Germline V gene sequence: CDR1 MNHEY, CDR2 SVGAGI. V lost 3 bases and J 0 bases, leaving 8 bases between the germline ends.

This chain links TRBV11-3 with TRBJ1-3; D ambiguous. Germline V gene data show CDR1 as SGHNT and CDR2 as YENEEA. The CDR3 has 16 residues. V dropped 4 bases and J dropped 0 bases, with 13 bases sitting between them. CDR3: CASSSRDKISGNTIYF. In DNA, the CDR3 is TGTGCCAGCAGCTCCCGAGACAAGATCTCTGGAAACACCATATATTTT.

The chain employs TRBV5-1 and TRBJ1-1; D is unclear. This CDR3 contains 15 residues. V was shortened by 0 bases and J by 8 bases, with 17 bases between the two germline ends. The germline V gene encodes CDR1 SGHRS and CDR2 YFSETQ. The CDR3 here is CASSLGRTGIYEAFF. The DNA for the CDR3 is TGCGCCAGCAGCTTGGGAAGAACGGGGATATACGAAGCTTTCTTT.

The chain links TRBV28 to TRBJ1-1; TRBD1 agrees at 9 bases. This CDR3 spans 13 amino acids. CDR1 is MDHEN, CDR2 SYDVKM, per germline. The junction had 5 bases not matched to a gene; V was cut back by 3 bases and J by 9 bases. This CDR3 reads CASSFRDRDKAFF. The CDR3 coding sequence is TGTGCCAGCAGTTTCCGGGACAGGGATAAAGCTTTCTTT.

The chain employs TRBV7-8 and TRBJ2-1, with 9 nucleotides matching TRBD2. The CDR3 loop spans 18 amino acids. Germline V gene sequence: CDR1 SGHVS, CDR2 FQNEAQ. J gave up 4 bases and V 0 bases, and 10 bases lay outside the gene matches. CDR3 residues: CASSLARRGRAEYNEQFF. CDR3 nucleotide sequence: TGTGCCAGCAGCTTAGCGCGTCGCGGGAGGGCGGAGTACAATGAGCAGTTCTTC.

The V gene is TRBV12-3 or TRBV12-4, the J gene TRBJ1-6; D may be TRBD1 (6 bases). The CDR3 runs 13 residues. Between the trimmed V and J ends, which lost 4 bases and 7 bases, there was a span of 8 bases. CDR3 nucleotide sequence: TGTGCCAGCAGTTCAGGGGAGAATTCACCCCTCCACTTT. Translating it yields CASSSGENSPLHF.

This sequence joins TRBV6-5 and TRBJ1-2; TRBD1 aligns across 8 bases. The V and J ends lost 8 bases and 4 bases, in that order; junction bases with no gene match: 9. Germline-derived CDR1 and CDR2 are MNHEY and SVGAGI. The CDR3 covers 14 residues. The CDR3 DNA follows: TGTGCCAGCTTTTTACAGGGGGTTAGCTATGGCTACACCTTC. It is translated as CASFLQGVSYGYTF.

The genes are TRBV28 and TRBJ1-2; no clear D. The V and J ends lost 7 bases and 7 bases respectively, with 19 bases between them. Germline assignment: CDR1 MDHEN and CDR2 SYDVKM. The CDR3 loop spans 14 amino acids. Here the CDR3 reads CASTGWTVAGGYTF. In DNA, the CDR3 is TGTGCCAGCACGGGATGGACGGTAGCCGGTGGCTACACCTTC.

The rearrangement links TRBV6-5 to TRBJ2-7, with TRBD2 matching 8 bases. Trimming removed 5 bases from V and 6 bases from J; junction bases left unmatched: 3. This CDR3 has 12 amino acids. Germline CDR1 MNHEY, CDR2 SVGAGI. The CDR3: CASSPGGVEQYF. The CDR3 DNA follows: TGTGCCAGCAGTCCGGGGGGGGTCGAGCAGTACTTC.

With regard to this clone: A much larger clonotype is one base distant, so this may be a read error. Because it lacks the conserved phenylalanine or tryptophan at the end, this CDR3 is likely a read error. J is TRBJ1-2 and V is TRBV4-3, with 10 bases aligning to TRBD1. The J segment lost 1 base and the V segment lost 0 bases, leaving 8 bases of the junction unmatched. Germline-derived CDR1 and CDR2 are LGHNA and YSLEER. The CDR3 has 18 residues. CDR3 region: CASSQDGDRGLLNYGYTL. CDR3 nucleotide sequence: TGCGCCAGCAGCCAAGACGGGGACAGGGGCCTCCTTAACTATGGCTACACCCTC.

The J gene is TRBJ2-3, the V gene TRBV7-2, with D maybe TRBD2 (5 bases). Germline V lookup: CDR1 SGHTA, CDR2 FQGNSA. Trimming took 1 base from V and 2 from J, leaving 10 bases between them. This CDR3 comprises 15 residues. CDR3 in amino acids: CASSLGGFATDTQYF. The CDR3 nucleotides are TGTGCCAGCAGCTTAGGCGGGTTCGCCACAGATACGCAGTATTTT.

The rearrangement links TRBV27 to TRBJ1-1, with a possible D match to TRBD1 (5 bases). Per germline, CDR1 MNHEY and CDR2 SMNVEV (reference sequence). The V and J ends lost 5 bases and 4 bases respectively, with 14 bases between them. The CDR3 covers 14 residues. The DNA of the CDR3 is TGTGCCAGCAGTAATTCCGGGGGACGCACTGAAGCTTTCTTT. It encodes CASSNSGGRTEAFF.

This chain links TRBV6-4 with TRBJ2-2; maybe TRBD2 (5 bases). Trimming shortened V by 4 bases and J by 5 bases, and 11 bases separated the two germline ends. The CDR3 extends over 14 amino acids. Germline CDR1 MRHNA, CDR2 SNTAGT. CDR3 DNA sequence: TGTGCCAGCAGTGCCCTTCCGGGGACCGGGGAGCTGTTTTTT. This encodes CASSALPGTGELFF.

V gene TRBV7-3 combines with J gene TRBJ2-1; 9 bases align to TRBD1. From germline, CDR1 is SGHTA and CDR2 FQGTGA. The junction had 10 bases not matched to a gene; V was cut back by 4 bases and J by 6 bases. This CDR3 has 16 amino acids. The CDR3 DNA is TGTGCCAGCAGCTCCACCGGGACAGGGTACCTCAATGAGCAGTTCTTC. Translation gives CASSSTGTGYLNEQFF.

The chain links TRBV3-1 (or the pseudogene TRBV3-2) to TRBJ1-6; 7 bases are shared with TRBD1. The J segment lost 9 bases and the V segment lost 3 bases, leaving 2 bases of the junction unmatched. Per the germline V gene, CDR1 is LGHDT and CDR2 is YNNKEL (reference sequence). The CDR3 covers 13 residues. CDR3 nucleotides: TGTGCCAGCAGCCACGGGACAGCTTCACCCCTCCACTTT. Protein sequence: CASSHGTASPLHF.

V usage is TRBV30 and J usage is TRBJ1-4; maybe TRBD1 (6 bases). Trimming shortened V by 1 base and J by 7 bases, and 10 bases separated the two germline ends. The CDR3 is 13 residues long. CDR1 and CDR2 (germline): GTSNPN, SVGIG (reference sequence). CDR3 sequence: CAWSGRTVEKLFF. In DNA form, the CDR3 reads TGTGCCTGGAGTGGTAGGACAGTTGAAAAACTGTTTTTT. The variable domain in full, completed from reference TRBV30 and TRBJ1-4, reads SQTIHQWPATLVQPVGSPLSLECTVEGTSNPNLYWYRQAAGRGLQLLFYSVGIGQISSEVPQNLSASRPQDRQFILSSKKLLLSDSGFYLCAWSGRTVEKLFFGSGTQLSVL.

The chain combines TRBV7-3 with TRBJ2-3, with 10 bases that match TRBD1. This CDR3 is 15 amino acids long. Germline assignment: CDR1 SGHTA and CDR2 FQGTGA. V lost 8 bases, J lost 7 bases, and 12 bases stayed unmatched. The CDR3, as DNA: TGTGCCAGCGCCCGAGGACAGGGGGGTGTTAATACGCAGTATTTT. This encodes CASARGQGGVNTQYF. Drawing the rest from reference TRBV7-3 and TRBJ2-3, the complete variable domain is GAGVSQTPSNKVTEKGKYVELRCDPISGHTALYWYRQSLGQGPEFLIYFQGTGAADDSGLPNDRFFAVRPEGSVSTLKIQRTERGDSAVYLCASARGQGGVNTQYFGPGTRLTVL.

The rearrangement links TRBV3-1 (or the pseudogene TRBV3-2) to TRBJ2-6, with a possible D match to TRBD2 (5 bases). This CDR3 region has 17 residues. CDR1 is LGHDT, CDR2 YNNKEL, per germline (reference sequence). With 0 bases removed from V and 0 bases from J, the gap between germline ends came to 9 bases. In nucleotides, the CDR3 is TGTGCCAGCAGCCAAGAGGCGGGCCGCTCTGGGGCCAACGTCCTGACTTTC. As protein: CASSQEAGRSGANVLTF.

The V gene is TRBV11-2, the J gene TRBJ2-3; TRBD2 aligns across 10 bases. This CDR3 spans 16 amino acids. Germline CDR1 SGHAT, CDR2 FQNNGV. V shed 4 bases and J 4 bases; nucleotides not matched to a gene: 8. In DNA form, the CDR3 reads TGTGCCAGCAGCTCCATAGCGGGGGGTTTCGCAGATACGCAGTATTTT. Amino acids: CASSSIAGGFADTQYF.

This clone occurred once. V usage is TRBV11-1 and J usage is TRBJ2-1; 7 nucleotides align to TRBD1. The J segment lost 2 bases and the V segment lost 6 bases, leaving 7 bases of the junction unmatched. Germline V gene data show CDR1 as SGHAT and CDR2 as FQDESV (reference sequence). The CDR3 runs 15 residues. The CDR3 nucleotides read TGTGCCAGCAGTCAGTGGCAGGGGGCCTACAATGAGCAGTTCTTC. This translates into CASSQWQGAYNEQFF.

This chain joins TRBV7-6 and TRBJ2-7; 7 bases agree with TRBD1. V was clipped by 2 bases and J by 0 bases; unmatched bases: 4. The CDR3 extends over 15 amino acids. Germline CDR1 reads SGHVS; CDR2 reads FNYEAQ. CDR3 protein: CASSLRPGGSYEQYF. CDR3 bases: TGTGCCAGCAGCTTACGGCCAGGGGGCTCCTACGAGCAGTACTTC.